This T cell receptor (beta chain) is from a study of technical replicates of blood from a few donors (dated by TCRdb to about 2017). Libraries came from the immunoSEQ multiplex PCR assay. TCRdb stores this immuneACCESS table with in-frame sequences only. Part of the clones is absent; in the studies checked, under half of the shortfall reflects unresolved V genes, and no reason is known for the rest. This sample comprises more than 70,000 clones, approximately 93% of them detected only once. Jointly, the top ten make up 0.24% of the sample. As regards this clone: The target of this receptor is not known. No per-base quality is available; no much larger clone lies one base away.

From the cysteine through the phenylalanine, the CDR3 covers 17 amino acids. Only CDR3 DNA remains: 51 bases, in frame from the first base. The CDR1 and CDR2 encoded by the germline V gene are ENHRY and SYGVKD. The junction shows trimming of 3 bases on V and 7 bases on J, and the gene matches do not reach 17 bases of it. The sequenced sample consisted of T cells isolated from PBMCs. The chain joins TRBV10-3 to TRBJ1-2, with 7 bases matching TRBD1. The receptor's source is a human donor in good health. The DNA is as follows: TGTGCCATCAGTGATACCCAATACAGAGGGGGCCCCGGTGGCTACACCTTC. This is translated as CAISDTQYRGGPGGYTF.